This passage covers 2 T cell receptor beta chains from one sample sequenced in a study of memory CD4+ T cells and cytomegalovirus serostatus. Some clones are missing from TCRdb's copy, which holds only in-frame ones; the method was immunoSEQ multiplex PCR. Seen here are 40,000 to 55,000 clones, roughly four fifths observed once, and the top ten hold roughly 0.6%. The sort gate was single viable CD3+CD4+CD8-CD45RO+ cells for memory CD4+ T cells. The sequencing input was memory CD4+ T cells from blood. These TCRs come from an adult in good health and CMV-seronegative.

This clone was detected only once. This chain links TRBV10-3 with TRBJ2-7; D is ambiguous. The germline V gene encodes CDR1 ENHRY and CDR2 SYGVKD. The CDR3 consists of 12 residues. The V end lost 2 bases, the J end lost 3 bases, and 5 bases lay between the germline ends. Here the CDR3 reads CAISETDYEQYF. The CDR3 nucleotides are TGTGCCATCAGTGAGACAGACTACGAGCAGTACTTC.

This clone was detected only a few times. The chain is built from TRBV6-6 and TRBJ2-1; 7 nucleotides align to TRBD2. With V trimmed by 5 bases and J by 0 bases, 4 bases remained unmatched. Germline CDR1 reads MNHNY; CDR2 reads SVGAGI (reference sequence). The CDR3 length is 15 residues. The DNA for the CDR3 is TGTGCCAGCAGTCCTAGCGGAAGCTCCTACAATGAGCAGTTCTTC. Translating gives CASSPSGSSYNEQFF.